This entry lists 11 T cell receptor beta chains sequenced from one sample in a study of CD8 T cells in ankylosing spondylitis. TCRdb re-derived calls from the 5' RACE reads in MiXCR, one entry per CDR3 protein. This sample carries approximately 250,000 distinct CDR3 sequences, over 7% of them seen once, and the ten largest clones take 4.5% to 5%. Sequencing was done on a sample of blood, either unsorted or a sorted T cell fraction (not recorded which). The receptors stem from a female donor with ankylosing spondylitis or in good health (not recorded which).

This clonotype was seen ten or more times. The chain employs TRBV19 and TRBJ1-1; tentative D call: TRBD1 (5 bases). The CDR3 spans 15 residues. Trimming removed 6 bases at V and 0 bases at J, with 14 bases between. Germline V gene data show CDR1 as LNHDA and CDR2 as SQIVND (reference sequence). CDR3 DNA sequence: TGTGCCAGTAGGATGTCCCCAGGGATGAACACTGAAGCTTTCTTT. Translating it yields CASRMSPGMNTEAFF.

This clonotype was counted ten times or more. The gene calls are TRBV6-5 and TRBJ2-1; TRBD2 matches at 7 bases. The CDR3 covers 16 residues. The V gene end was trimmed by 0 bases and the J gene end by 3 bases; junction bases not matched to a gene: 5. The germline V gene has CDR1 MNHEY and CDR2 SVGAGI. The CDR3 DNA is TGTGCCAGCAGTTACTCGGCCGGCGGGGGCTACAATGAGCAGTTCTTC. This sequence encodes CASSYSAGGGYNEQFF.

This clonotype was counted at least ten times. The chain couples TRBV5-1 to TRBJ2-3, with D hard to call. CDR1 and CDR2 from the germline V gene are SGHRS and YFSETQ. The CDR3 covers 15 residues. The V and J ends lost 0 bases and 3 bases respectively, with 11 bases between them. Written as DNA, the CDR3 is TGCGCCAGCAGCTTGGGTGTAAAAGCGACAGATACGCAGTATTTT. This encodes CASSLGVKATDTQYF.

This clonotype was counted ten times or more. This rearrangement joins TRBV12-3 or TRBV12-4 to TRBJ1-4, with D maybe TRBD1 (5 bases). V dropped 5 bases and J dropped 7 bases, with 11 bases sitting between them. The CDR3 is 13 residues long. The CDR3 region has the DNA TGTGCCAGCAGTCTGGGACGCTCTGAAAAACTGTTTTTT. Translated: CASSLGRSEKLFF.

This clonotype was found many times. This chain joins TRBV29-1 and TRBJ1-2, with TRBD1 identical over 7 bases. The CDR3 extends over 13 amino acids. Germline V lookup: CDR1 SQVTM, CDR2 ANQGSEA. The V gene end was trimmed by 7 bases and the J gene end by 4 bases; junction bases not matched to a gene: 9. The CDR3 spells CSAEGAPGYGYTF. Written as DNA, the CDR3 is TGCAGCGCTGAGGGGGCGCCGGGCTATGGCTACACCTTC.

This sequence joins TRBV7-2 and TRBJ1-1; 7 bases match TRBD1. This CDR3 has 16 residues. Germline V gene lookup returns CDR1 SGHTA and CDR2 FQGNSA. The ends lost 7 bases at V and 4 bases at J; junction bases unmatched: 15. As DNA, the CDR3 is TGTGCCAGCAACCCGTCAGGGGGGGAGAGGCGCACTGAAGCTTTCTTT. Amino acid sequence: CASNPSGGERRTEAFF. Supplemented by reference TRBV7-2 and TRBJ1-1, the full variable domain reads GAGVSQSPSNKVTEKGKDVELRCDPISGHTALYWYRQSLGQGLEFLIYFQGNSAPDKSGLPSDRFSAERTGGSVSTLTIQRTQQEDSAVYLCASNPSGGERRTEAFFGQGTRLTVV.

This clonotype was recorded many times. V and J are TRBV4-3 and TRBJ2-7; D not certain. V gave up 0 bases and J gave up 2 bases, with 5 bases separating them. Per germline, CDR1 LGHNA and CDR2 YSLEER. The CDR3 sequence is 13 residues long. CDR3 amino acids: CASSQERPYEQYF. The CDR3 DNA sequence: TGCGCCAGCAGCCAAGAACGACCCTACGAGCAGTACTTC.

J is TRBJ2-3 and V is TRBV11-2, with 8 nucleotides matching TRBD2. Germline assignment: CDR1 SGHAT and CDR2 FQNNGV. The length of the CDR3 is 16 residues. Trimming at V came to 1 base and at J to 4 bases, leaving 7 bases not matched to a gene. CDR3 bases: TGTGCCAGCAGCTTAGGGAGCGGGAGCCCCCCAGATACGCAGTATTTT. This translates into CASSLGSGSPPDTQYF.

In this sample, this clonotype turned up many times. CDR3: CASSLAVFGRREEQYF. The CDR3 nucleotides read TGTGCCAGCAGCTTAGCGGTCTTCGGGAGACGGGAGGAGCAGTACTTC. The chain has TRBV7-8 and TRBJ2-7; D possibly corresponds to TRBD2 (6 bases). From germline, CDR1 is SGHVS and CDR2 FQNEAQ. The CDR3 consists of 16 residues. V lost 0 bases to trimming and J lost 7 bases, with 19 bases between them.

This clonotype was picked up many times. V gene TRBV4-3 combines with J gene TRBJ2-7; perhaps D is TRBD1 or TRBD2 (7 bases each). The germline CDR1 and CDR2 sequences are LGHNA and YSLEER. The CDR3 contains 15 residues. V was pared by 1 base and J by 4 bases, with 14 bases between. CDR3 sequence (DNA): TGCGCCAGCAGCCAAGGGCAGGGGGGGACGTACGAGCAGTACTTC. It is translated as CASSQGQGGTYEQYF.

This clonotype was observed at least ten times. The chain combines TRBV5-1 with TRBJ1-4, with D possibly matching TRBD1 (5 bases). Germline-derived CDR1 and CDR2 are SGHRS and YFSETQ. The CDR3 spans 14 residues. V was clipped by 4 bases and J by 7 bases, with 14 bases between them. The CDR3 DNA follows: TGCGCCAGCAGCCTAACGGGGGGAGCTGAAAAACTGTTTTTT. Its translation is CASSLTGGAEKLFF.